The 10 T cell receptor beta chains below all came from one sample that was sequenced in a study of T-cell memory formation after mild COVID-19. Each CDR3 protein gets one entry after TCRdb re-called the 5' RACE reads with MiXCR. The top ten hold approximately 21% of the sample, which has roughly 450,000 distinct CDR3 sequences, about a sixth seen once. The sample taken for sequencing was PBMCs or a T cell subset sorted from them (not recorded which). The source is a man younger than 35 who had mild COVID-19 (a few samples of this study predate the infection). Cell type and time point are not known.

The V gene is TRBV6-6, the J gene TRBJ1-2; tentative D call: TRBD1 (5 bases). Deletions cut 5 bases from V and 3 bases from J, with 10 bases between. Germline CDR1 MNHNY, CDR2 SVGAGI (reference sequence). The CDR3 sequence is 13 residues long. The CDR3 DNA reads TGTGCCAGCAGTGACAGTCGGGACTATGGCTACACCTTC. Translated, it gives CASSDSRDYGYTF.

CDR3: CASSQEGGQGLFPFF. DNA of the CDR3: TGTGCCAGCAGCCAAGAGGGGGGGCAGGGACTATTCCCGTTCTTC. The chain is built from TRBV4-2 and TRBJ2-1, with D perhaps TRBD2 (7 bases). Germline V CDR1 and CDR2: LGHNA, YNFKEQ. This CDR3 spans 15 amino acids. V was trimmed by 0 bases and J by 15 bases, leaving 21 bases between them.

The V gene is TRBV5-1, the J gene TRBJ1-2; a possible D gene is TRBD1 (6 bases). This CDR3 spans 14 amino acids. Germline-derived CDR1 and CDR2 are SGHRS and YFSETQ. The V end was cut by 0 bases, the J end by 8 bases, with 14 bases between. The CDR3 bases are TGCGCCAGCAGCTTGGCGGGCAGGGGAGAAGGCTACACCTTC. This sequence encodes CASSLAGRGEGYTF.

The chain combines TRBV7-9 with TRBJ1-1, with D uncertain. The V gene's germline CDR1 is SEHNR and CDR2 FQNEAQ (reference sequence). The CDR3 has 13 amino acids. Between the trimmed V and J ends, which lost 4 bases and 13 bases, there was a span of 19 bases. As DNA, the CDR3 is TGTGCCAGCAGCTCCAACCCCGTTGTGGGTGTTTTCTTT. Its protein product is CASSSNPVVGVFF. Full variable domain (missing parts from reference TRBV7-9 and TRBJ1-1): DTGVSQNPRHKITKRGQNVTFRCDPISEHNRLYWYRQTLGQGPEFLTYFQNEAQLEKSRLLSDRFSAERPKGSFSTLEIQRTEQGDSAMYLCASSSNPVVGVFFGQGTRLTVV.

This chain's CDR3 is CASSETSGGYEQFF. In DNA, the CDR3 is TGCGCCAGCAGTGAGACTAGCGGGGGCTATGAGCAGTTCTTC. The chain is built from TRBV10-1 and TRBJ2-1, with 11 bases fitting TRBD2. CDR1 WNHNN and CDR2 SYGVQD come from the germline V gene (reference sequence). The CDR3 is made up of 14 amino acids. V trimming: 2 bases; J trimming: 8 bases; junction bases outside the gene matches: 2.

The chain recombines TRBV20-1 with TRBJ1-5; D call uncertain. The length of the CDR3 is 14 residues. The germline V gene has CDR1 DFQATT and CDR2 SNEGSKA (reference sequence). V shed 6 bases and J shed 2 bases, with 14 bases lying between them. The CDR3 is CSAIPGVGNQPQHF. CDR3 DNA sequence: TGCAGTGCAATCCCCGGGGTAGGCAATCAGCCCCAGCATTTT.

This clonotype has just a few counts. The chain is built from TRBV7-9 and TRBJ2-1; 9 positions agree with TRBD1. Germline trimming cut 2 bases from V and 5 bases from J; bases unmatched to any gene: 1. Germline V gene data show CDR1 as SEHNR and CDR2 as FQNEAQ (reference sequence). The CDR3 is 14 residues long. The CDR3: CASSLRTGDNEQFF. In DNA form, the CDR3 reads TGTGCCAGCAGCTTACGGACAGGGGACAATGAGCAGTTCTTC.

V is TRBV7-2 and J is TRBJ1-4, with a possible D match to TRBD1 (6 bases). Germline CDR1 reads SGHTA; CDR2 reads FQGNSA. Trimming cost V 3 bases and J 4 bases, with 24 bases left between them. The CDR3 is 19 residues long. The CDR3 DNA follows: TGTGCCAGCAGCTTTACAGGGCTGCTTTTCGGAGCGGGTAATGAAAAACTGTTTTTT. The encoded protein is CASSFTGLLFGAGNEKLFF.

This clonotype was counted a few times. V and J are TRBV4-3 and TRBJ2-5; the match to TRBD2 covers 9 bases. Looked up from germline, CDR1 is LGHNA and CDR2 is YSLEER. This CDR3 has 16 amino acids. Trimming removed 0 bases from V and 5 bases from J; junction bases left unmatched: 7. The CDR3 bases are TGCGCCAGCAGCCAAGATAGGGTAGCGGGGGTGGAGACCCAGTACTTC. This codes for CASSQDRVAGVETQYF.

This clonotype has a count of ten or more. The gene calls are TRBV7-2 and TRBJ1-3; D might be TRBD1 (5 bases). Germline V CDR1 and CDR2: SGHTA, FQGNSA. Trimming shortened V by 4 bases and J by 3 bases, and 13 bases separated the two germline ends. The CDR3 is made up of 15 amino acids. The CDR3 DNA reads as TGTGCCAGCAGCTCAGATGGGGGTGGTGGAAACACCATATATTTT. This sequence encodes CASSSDGGGGNTIYF.